These T cell receptor beta chains were read from a single sample in a study of Graves' ophthalmopathy and Graves' hyperthyroidism. TCRdb redid the calling of the multiplex PCR reads with MiXCR, one entry per CDR3 protein. The sample includes 400,000 to 450,000 distinct CDR3 sequences, around 21% of them seen just once. The source material was peripheral blood. The receptors derive from a woman aged 18-29 years with stable Graves' hyperthyroidism. CDR3s include the opening cysteine and the closing phenylalanine or tryptophan. A D gene is named only where the DNA matches it firmly. Where a row states a size, it is once, few, many or the class of an expanded clone; other rows omit it.

DNA,CDR3,size,V,D,J
TGTGCCAGCAGGAAACCGGGACAGGGGGCTGAAGCTTTCTTT,CASRKPGQGAEAFF,many,TRBV6-1,TRBD1,TRBJ1-1
TGCAGCGCCCCTGAGCAGTACTTC,CSAPEQYF,many,TRBV29-1,.,TRBJ2-7
TGTGCCAGCAGTTCCCCGGGACAGGGGGCGAGCGTCGACAAAAACATTCAGTACTTC,CASSSPGQGASVDKNIQYF,.,TRBV6-5,TRBD1,TRBJ2-4
TGTGCCAGCAGTGAACGGTCAGGGGGTAGGGCCTACGAGCAGTACTTC,CASSERSGGRAYEQYF,many,TRBV25-1,TRBD1,TRBJ2-7
TGTGCCAGCAGCTTAGTCGAGTACGAGCAGTACTTC,CASSLVEYEQYF,.,TRBV7-2,.,TRBJ2-7
TGTGCCAGTAGTGTGACTAGCGAAGCCTACGAGCAGTACTTC,CASSVTSEAYEQYF,many,TRBV19,TRBD2,TRBJ2-7
TGTGCCAGCAGTTTAGCCCAGGGACAGGTGAGCTCCTACGAGCAGTACTTC,CASSLAQGQVSSYEQYF,many,TRBV28,TRBD1,TRBJ2-7
TGTGCCAGCAGCAAGGACGGCCACTATGGCTACACCTTC,CASSKDGHYGYTF,many,TRBV11-2,.,TRBJ1-2
TGTGCCAGCAGCTTGCTGGGAAAAGGTGGCTATGGCTACACCTTC,CASSLLGKGGYGYTF,few,TRBV5-4,.,TRBJ1-2
TGTGCCTGGAGTCCCTTGACAGGGTACGAGCAGTACTTC,CAWSPLTGYEQYF,many,TRBV30,TRBD1,TRBJ2-7
TGTGCCAGCAGTGGGGGGCCCCTCTCCTACGAGCAGTACTTC,CASSGGPLSYEQYF,many,TRBV7-2,.,TRBJ2-7
TGTGCCAGCAGCCCCGTACAGGGTTTCTCTGGAAACACCATATATTTT,CASSPVQGFSGNTIYF,many,TRBV11-1,.,TRBJ1-3
TGCAGTGCTAGAGATCGGGGTGTGGCACCCCTCCACTTT,CSARDRGVAPLHF,.,TRBV20-1,.,TRBJ1-6
TGTGCCAGCACCTCCCGTCAGATTTCCTACGAGCAGTACTTC,CASTSRQISYEQYF,many,TRBV2,.,TRBJ2-7
TGTGCCAGCAGTTTACCTCAGGAAGAGACCCAGTACTTC,CASSLPQEETQYF,many,TRBV12-3/TRBV12-4,.,TRBJ2-5
TGTGCCAGTTCCGGGACAGAGTCACAGGAGCTGTTTTTT,CASSGTESQELFF,.,TRBV6-1,TRBD1,TRBJ2-2